This entry lists 15 T cell receptor beta chains sequenced from one sample in a study of regulatory T cells in long-lasting Graves disease. Regarding time point: newly diagnosed GD, antithyroid drugs for less than 3 months. The TCR library was made from RNA extracted from PBMCs. CDR3 regions were amplified by Arm-PCR using iRepertoire HTBI primers to build TCR beta libraries. TCRdb re-called the multiplex PCR reads through MiXCR, storing one row per CDR3 protein. The table records around 250,000 distinct CDR3 sequences, approximately 18% of them present only once. Separately, the same data were catalogued under a study of T cells in Graves' hyperthyroidism and ophthalmopathy.

The sequences come from peripheral blood mononuclear cells (PBMCs), collected at new diagnosis, from a patient treated with antithyroid drugs. These receptors were taken from a woman aged 25 to 39 with Graves disease.

As concerns this clonotype: A far larger clone is a single base away, which makes a read error likely. The chain is built from TRBV20-1 and TRBJ2-1, with D perhaps matching TRBD2 (6 bases). The V and J ends lost 6 bases and 8 bases respectively, with 17 bases between them. This CDR3 spans 13 amino acids. Germline CDR1 is DFQATT and CDR2 is SNEGSKA (reference sequence). The CDR3: CSAPMAGRDEQFF. CDR3 DNA: TGCAGTGCCCCGATGGCGGGACGGGATGAGCAGTTCTTC.

CDR3 in amino acids: CASSRTGRQVRNNSPLHF. The DNA for the CDR3 is TGTGCCAGCAGCCGGACGGGACGCCAAGTCAGGAATAATTCACCCCTCCACTTT. V usage is TRBV7-3 and J usage is TRBJ1-6; D is perhaps TRBD1 (5 bases). The ends were cut back, 5 bases at V and 5 bases at J, with 22 bases in the middle. This CDR3 region has 18 residues. The germline CDR1 and CDR2 sequences are SGHTA and FQGTGA.

This clonotype has ten or more counts. This rearrangement joins TRBV9 to TRBJ1-4; no reliable D call. The CDR3 is made up of 14 amino acids. CDR1 and CDR2 from the germline V gene are SGDLS and YYNGEE. Trimming left V 3 bases short and J 0 bases short, with 6 bases between. This chain's CDR3 is CASSELTTNEKLFF. For the CDR3, the DNA is TGTGCCAGCAGCGAGTTAACAACTAATGAAAAACTGTTTTTT. Using reference TRBV9 and TRBJ1-4 for the parts outside the CDR3, the full variable domain is DSGVTQTPKHLITATGQRVTLRCSPRSGDLSVYWYQQSLDQGLQFLIQYYNGEERAKGNILERFSAQQFPDLHSELNLSSLELGDSALYFCASSELTTNEKLFFGSGTQLSVL.

This clonotype has only a few counts. Written as DNA, the CDR3 is TGTGCCATCAGTGATGAGATAGCCAAAAACATTCAGTACTTC. Residues: CAISDEIAKNIQYF. The rearrangement links TRBV10-3 to TRBJ2-4; D uncertain. V was pared by 3 bases and J by 0 bases, with 6 bases between. CDR3 length: 14 amino acids. Germline V gene data show CDR1 as ENHRY and CDR2 as SYGVKD.

This clonotype was counted ten times or more. The chain has TRBV7-3 and TRBJ2-3; D gene unclear. Germline CDR1 is SGHTA and CDR2 is FQGTGA. Trimming took off 4 bases at V and 0 bases at J, with 8 bases between the two ends. The CDR3 covers 14 residues. In nucleotides, the CDR3 is TGTGCCAGCAGCTCACTCTCTAGCACAGATACGCAGTATTTT. The encoded protein is CASSSLSSTDTQYF.

Ten or more counts support this clonotype. The chain carries TRBV20-1 and TRBJ1-1; 7 bases line up with TRBD1. CDR1 is DFQATT and CDR2 is SNEGSKA in the germline V gene (reference sequence). The CDR3 length is 13 residues. V lost 7 bases and J lost 1; bases outside the gene matches: 6. DNA for the CDR3: TGCAGTGGTTCGGGACAGACGAACACTGAAGCTTTCTTT. Translation: CSGSGQTNTEAFF.

This clonotype was found many times. The rearrangement uses TRBV12-5 and TRBJ1-1; D may be TRBD1 (6 bases). The CDR3 extends over 15 amino acids. V was clipped by 1 base and J by 1 base, with 10 bases between them. Looked up from germline, CDR1 is LGHNT and CDR2 is FRNRAP. CDR3 amino acids: CASGLAVTGNTEAFF. In DNA form, the CDR3 reads TGTGCTAGTGGTTTGGCAGTGACAGGGAACACTGAAGCTTTCTTT.

This clonotype was counted a few times. The chain couples TRBV5-4 to TRBJ2-1; TRBD2 aligns across 8 bases. Unmatched junction bases numbered 10, after V lost 4 bases and J lost 7 bases. The CDR3 spans 15 residues. Germline V lookup: CDR1 SGHNT, CDR2 YYREEE (reference sequence). The CDR3 loop is CASSIPRTSRNEQFF. The CDR3 coding sequence is TGTGCCAGCAGCATCCCCCGGACTAGCAGGAATGAGCAGTTCTTC.

As to this clonotype: With a far larger clone one base away, a read error is the likely cause. The gene calls are TRBV12-3 or TRBV12-4 and TRBJ2-7, with D possibly called TRBD1 or TRBD2 (6 bases each). The length of the CDR3 is 16 residues. CDR3 coding DNA: TGTGCCAGCAGCCAAGACGAAGGGGGGATGCCCTACGAGCGGTACTTC. This codes for CASSQDEGGMPYERYF.

This clonotype has at least ten counts. The J gene is TRBJ2-7, the V gene TRBV7-2; tentatively, D is TRBD1 (6 bases). V shed 1 base and J shed 2 bases, with 9 bases lying between them. The CDR3 spans 14 residues. Germline V CDR1 and CDR2: SGHTA, FQGNSA. As DNA, the CDR3 is TGTGCCAGCAGCTTAGTTCAGGGGACCTACGAGCAGTACTTC. It codes for CASSLVQGTYEQYF.

The V and J genes are TRBV9 and TRBJ2-2; possible D gene TRBD1, 6 bases. Germline lookup yields CDR1 SGDLS and CDR2 YYNGEE. The CDR3 runs to 15 residues. V lost 0 bases and J lost 2, with 8 bases in between. Here the CDR3 reads CASSVEDSNTGELFF. CDR3 sequence (DNA): TGTGCCAGCAGCGTAGAGGACAGCAACACCGGGGAGCTGTTTTTT.

The chain uses TRBV10-3 and TRBJ2-3; 16 bases are shared with TRBD2. Germline V CDR1 and CDR2: ENHRY, SYGVKD. Unmatched junction bases numbered 2, after V lost 4 bases and J lost 4 bases. The CDR3 consists of 16 residues. CDR3 DNA: TGTGCCATCAGTGGGGGGACTAGCGGGGGGGCAGATACGCAGTATTTT. The encoded protein is CAISGGTSGGADTQYF.

Ten or more counts support this clonotype. The chain carries TRBV29-1 and TRBJ2-1; TRBD2 aligns across 8 bases. V shed 7 bases and J 8 bases; nucleotides not matched to a gene: 10. CDR3 length: 13 residues. CDR1 SQVTM and CDR2 ANQGSEA come from the germline V gene. The CDR3 region is CSAAGGQRYEQFF. The CDR3 bases are TGCAGCGCTGCGGGGGGCCAGCGGTATGAGCAGTTCTTC.

Turning to this clonotype: This may come from a read error, since a much larger clone is one base off. Lacking the conserved final phenylalanine or tryptophan, this CDR3 likely reflects a read error. This chain connects TRBV4-1 to TRBJ2-7; no clear D gene. The CDR3 consists of 13 residues. Trimming removed 1 base from V and 4 bases from J, with 8 bases in between. Germline CDR1 MGHRA, CDR2 YSYEKL. The CDR3 region is CASSQGLGYEQYL. For the CDR3, the DNA is TGCGCCAGCAGCCAAGGACTCGGGTACGAGCAGTACTTA.

This clonotype has ten or more counts. This sequence joins TRBV11-2 and TRBJ2-5; no clear D gene. Germline CDR1 reads SGHAT; CDR2 reads FQNNGV. This CDR3 spans 14 amino acids. V lost 1 base, J lost 2 bases, and 8 bases lay in between. This CDR3 reads CASSLGRLQETQYF. As DNA, the CDR3 is TGTGCCAGCAGCTTAGGCCGGCTTCAAGAGACCCAGTACTTC.